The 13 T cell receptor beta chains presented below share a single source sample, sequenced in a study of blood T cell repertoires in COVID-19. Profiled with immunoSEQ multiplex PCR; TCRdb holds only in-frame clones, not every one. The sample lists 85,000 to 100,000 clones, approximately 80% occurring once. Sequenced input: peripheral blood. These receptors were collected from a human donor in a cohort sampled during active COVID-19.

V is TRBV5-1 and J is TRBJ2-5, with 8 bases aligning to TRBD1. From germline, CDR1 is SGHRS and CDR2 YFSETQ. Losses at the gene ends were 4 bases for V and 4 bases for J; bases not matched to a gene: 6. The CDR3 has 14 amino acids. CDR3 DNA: TGCGCCAGCAGCGGAGGACAGGGTGTAGAGACCCAGTACTTC. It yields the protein CASSGGQGVETQYF.

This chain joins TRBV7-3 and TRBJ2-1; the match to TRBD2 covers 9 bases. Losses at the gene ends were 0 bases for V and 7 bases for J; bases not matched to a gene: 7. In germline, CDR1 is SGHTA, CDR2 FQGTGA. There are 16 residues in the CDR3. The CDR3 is CASSLTPGLARNEQFF. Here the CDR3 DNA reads TGTGCCAGCAGCTTAACCCCAGGACTAGCGAGGAATGAGCAGTTCTTC.

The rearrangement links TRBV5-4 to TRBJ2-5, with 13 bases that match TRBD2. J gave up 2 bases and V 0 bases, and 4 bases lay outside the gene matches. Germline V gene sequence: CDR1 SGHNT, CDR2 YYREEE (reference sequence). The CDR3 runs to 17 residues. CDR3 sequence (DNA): TGTGCCAGCAGCTTGGAGACTAGCGGGAGGAGACAAGAGACCCAGTACTTC. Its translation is CASSLETSGRRQETQYF.

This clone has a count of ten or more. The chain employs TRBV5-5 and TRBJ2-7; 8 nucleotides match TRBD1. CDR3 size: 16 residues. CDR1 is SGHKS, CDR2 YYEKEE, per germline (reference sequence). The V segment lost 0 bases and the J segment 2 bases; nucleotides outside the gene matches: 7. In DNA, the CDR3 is TGTGCCAGCAGCTTGGCCGCAGGGGGCGTTACCTACGAGCAGTACTTC. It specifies CASSLAAGGVTYEQYF.

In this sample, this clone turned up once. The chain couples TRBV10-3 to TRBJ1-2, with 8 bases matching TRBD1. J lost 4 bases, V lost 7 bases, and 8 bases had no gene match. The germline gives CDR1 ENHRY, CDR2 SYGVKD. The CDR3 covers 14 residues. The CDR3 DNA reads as TGTGCCATCAATCCAGGACAGGGAAGCTATGGCTACACCTTC. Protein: CAINPGQGSYGYTF.

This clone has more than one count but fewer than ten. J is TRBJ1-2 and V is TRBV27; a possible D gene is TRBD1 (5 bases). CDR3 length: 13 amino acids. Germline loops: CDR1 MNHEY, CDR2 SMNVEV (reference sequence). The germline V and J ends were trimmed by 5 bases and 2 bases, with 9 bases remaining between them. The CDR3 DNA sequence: TGTGCCAGCAGTGCGACAGTGAACTATGGCTACACCTTC. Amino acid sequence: CASSATVNYGYTF.

In DNA, the CDR3 is TGTGCCAGTAGCTCCCAGGTAGTAGACGGCTACACCTTC. It encodes CASSSQVVDGYTF. The rearrangement uses TRBV19 and TRBJ1-2; D remains ambiguous. The germline gives CDR1 LNHDA, CDR2 SQIVND (reference sequence). V shed 6 bases and J shed 8 bases, with 16 bases lying between them. CDR3 length: 13 amino acids.

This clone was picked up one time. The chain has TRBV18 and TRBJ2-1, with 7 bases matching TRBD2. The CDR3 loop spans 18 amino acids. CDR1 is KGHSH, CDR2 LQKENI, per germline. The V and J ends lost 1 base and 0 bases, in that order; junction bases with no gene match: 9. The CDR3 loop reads CASSPHRVGGSSYNEQFF. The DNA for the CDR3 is TGTGCCAGCTCACCACACCGCGTGGGGGGGAGCTCCTACAATGAGCAGTTCTTC.

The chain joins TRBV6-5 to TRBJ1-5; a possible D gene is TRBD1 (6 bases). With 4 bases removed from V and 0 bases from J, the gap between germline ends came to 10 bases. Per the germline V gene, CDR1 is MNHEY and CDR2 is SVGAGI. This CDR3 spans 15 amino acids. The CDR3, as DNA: TGTGCCAGCAGTTCTCGGACAGATAGCAATCAGCCCCAGCATTTT. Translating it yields CASSSRTDSNQPQHF.

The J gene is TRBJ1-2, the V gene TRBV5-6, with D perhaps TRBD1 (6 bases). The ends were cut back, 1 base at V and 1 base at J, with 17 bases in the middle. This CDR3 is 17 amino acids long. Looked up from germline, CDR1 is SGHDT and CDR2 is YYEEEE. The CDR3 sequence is CASSLKGTQEFNYGYTF. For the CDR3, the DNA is TGTGCCAGCAGCTTGAAAGGGACACAGGAATTTAACTATGGCTACACCTTC. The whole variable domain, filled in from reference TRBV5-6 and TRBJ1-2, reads DAGVTQSPTHLIKTRGQQVTLRCSPKSGHDTVSWYQQALGQGPQFIFQYYEEEERQRGNFPDRFSGHQFPNYSSELNVNALLLGDSALYLCASSLKGTQEFNYGYTFGSGTRLTVV.

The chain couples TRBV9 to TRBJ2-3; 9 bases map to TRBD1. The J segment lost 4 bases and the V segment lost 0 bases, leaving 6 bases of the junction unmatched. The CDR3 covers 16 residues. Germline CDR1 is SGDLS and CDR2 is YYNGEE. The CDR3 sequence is CASSVGGTGWSDTQYF. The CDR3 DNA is TGTGCCAGCAGCGTAGGCGGGACAGGGTGGTCAGATACGCAGTATTTT.

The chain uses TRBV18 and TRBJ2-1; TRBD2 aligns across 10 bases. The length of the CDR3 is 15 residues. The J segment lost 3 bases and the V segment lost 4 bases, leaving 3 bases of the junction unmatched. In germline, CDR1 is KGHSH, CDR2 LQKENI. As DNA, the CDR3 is TGTGCCAGCTCACAACGGACTAGCGGCTACAATGAGCAGTTCTTC. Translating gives CASSQRTSGYNEQFF.

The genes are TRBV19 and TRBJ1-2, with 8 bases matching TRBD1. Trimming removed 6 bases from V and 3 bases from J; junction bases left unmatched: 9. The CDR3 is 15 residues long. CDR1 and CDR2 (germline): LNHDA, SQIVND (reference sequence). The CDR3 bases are TGTGCCAGTAGCAGCCAGGGGGCAGGAGACTATGGCTACACCTTC. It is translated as CASSSQGAGDYGYTF. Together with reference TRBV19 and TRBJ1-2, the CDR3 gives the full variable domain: DGGITQSPKYLFRKEGQNVTLSCEQNLNHDAMYWYRQDPGQGLRLIYYSQIVNDFQKGDIAEGYSVSREKKESFPLTVTSAQKNPTAFYLCASSSQGAGDYGYTFGSGTRLTVV.